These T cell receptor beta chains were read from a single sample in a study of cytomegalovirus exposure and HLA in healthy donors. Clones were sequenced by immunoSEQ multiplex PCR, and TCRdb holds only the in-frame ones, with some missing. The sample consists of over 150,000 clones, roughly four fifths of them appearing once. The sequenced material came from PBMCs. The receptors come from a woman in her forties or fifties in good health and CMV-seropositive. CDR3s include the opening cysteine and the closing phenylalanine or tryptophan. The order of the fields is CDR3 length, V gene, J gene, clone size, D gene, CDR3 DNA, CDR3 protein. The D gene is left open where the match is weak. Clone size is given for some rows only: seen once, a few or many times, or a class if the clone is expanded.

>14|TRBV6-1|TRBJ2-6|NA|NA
TGTGCCAGCAGTTCGCACTCTGGGGCCAACGGCCTGACTTTC
CASSSHSGANGLTF
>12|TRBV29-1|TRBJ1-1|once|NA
TGCAGCGTTGTATTGGCCGACACTGAAGCTTTCTTT
CSVVLADTEAFF
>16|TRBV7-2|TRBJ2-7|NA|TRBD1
TGTGCCAGCAGCTACAGGACAGGGTCGGGCTCCTACGAGCAGTACTTC
CASSYRTGSGSYEQYF
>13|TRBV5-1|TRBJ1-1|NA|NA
TGCGCCAGCAGCTTGCAGCAGGGGACTGAAGCTTTCTTT
CASSLQQGTEAFF
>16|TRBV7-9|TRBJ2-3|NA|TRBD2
TGTTCCAGCAGCTTTTCGACGGGAGCGGGAACAGATACGCAGTATTTT
CSSSFSTGAGTDTQYF
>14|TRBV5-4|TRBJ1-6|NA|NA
TGTGCCAGCAGCCTAGACAGACAGAACTCACCCCTCCACTTT
CASSLDRQNSPLHF
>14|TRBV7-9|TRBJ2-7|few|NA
TGTGCCAGCAGCTTAGGACAGGGACTTGACGAGCAGTACTTC
CASSLGQGLDEQYF
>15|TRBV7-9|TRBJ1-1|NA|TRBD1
TGTTCCAGCAGCTTTCGGACAGGCGAGAACACTGAAGCTTTCTTT
CSSSFRTGENTEAFF
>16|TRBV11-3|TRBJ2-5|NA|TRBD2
TGTGCCAGCAGCTTAGGCGGGGGGGCGACCGGAGAGACCCAGTACTTC
CASSLGGGATGETQYF
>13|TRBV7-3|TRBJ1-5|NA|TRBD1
TGTGCCAGCAGCCCGACAGGGAACCAGCCCCAGCATTTT
CASSPTGNQPQHF
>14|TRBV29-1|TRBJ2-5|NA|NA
TGCAGCGTTGTCCGGGATTGGGTGGGGGAGACCCAGTACTTC
CSVVRDWVGETQYF
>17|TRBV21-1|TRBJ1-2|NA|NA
TGTGCCAGCAGCAAAGTGGGGGCAGGGGGGACTAACTATGGCTACACCTTC
CASSKVGAGGTNYGYTF
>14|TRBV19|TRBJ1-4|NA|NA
TGTGCCAGTAGTATGGGTGACACCAATGAAAAACTGTTTTTT
CASSMGDTNEKLFF
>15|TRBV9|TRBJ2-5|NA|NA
TGTGCCAGCAGCGTACATCAGGGTCCCTCGGAGACCCAGTACTTC
CASSVHQGPSETQYF
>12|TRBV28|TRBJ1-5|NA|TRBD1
TGTGCCAGCCAGGGGGGCTATCAGCCCCAGCATTTT
CASQGGYQPQHF
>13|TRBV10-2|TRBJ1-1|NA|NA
TGCGCCAGCAGTGAGCAGGGGTTCACTGAAGCTTTCTTT
CASSEQGFTEAFF